The clone carrying this T cell receptor (beta chain) showed up just once. The data derive from a study of cytomegalovirus exposure and HLA in healthy donors. Researchers ran the PCR with 60 Vbeta and 13 Jbeta primers. Profiled with immunoSEQ multiplex PCR; TCRdb holds only in-frame clones, not every one. Altogether about 140,000 clones are present, almost 85% being singletons, with the ten largest covering approximately 1.5%. Sequenced: PBMCs. This sequence was found in a man aged 30 to 45 in good health and CMV-seropositive.

The CDR3 nucleotides read TGTGCCAGCAGTACACGACAGGGCAATGAGCAGTTCTTC. Translating it yields CASSTRQGNEQFF. The chain combines TRBV6-1 with TRBJ2-1; 7 nucleotides agree with TRBD1. This CDR3 has 13 residues. Germline trimming cut 5 bases from V and 6 bases from J; bases unmatched to any gene: 4. Germline CDR1 and CDR2: MNHNS and SASEGT.